This TCR beta chain stems from a study of T cells in Graves' hyperthyroidism and ophthalmopathy. Overall study results and limits: By a 13 V-J model, ophthalmopathy was set apart from stable hyperthyroidism. Peripheral blood also featured most of the thyroid clonotypes expanded above 0.001. Model output signaled ophthalmopathy a median roughly six months ahead of onset.

Patients with uncontrolled infections, other autoimmune diseases, pregnancy or lactation were excluded. This clonotype occurred a few times. Its antigen is currently unknown. CDR1 and CDR2 from the germline V gene are SGHRS and YFSETQ. V was pared by 3 bases and J by 0 bases, with 15 bases between. The CDR3 is made up of 16 amino acids. RNA transcripts served as the template for amplifying TCR beta CDR3 regions. The primer set for the first-round RT-PCR of the TCR CDR3 was HTBI. In TCRdb, the multiplex PCR reads were re-called with MiXCR into one record per CDR3 protein. The sample carries about 660,000 distinct CDR3 sequences, 45% recorded once.

Sample: peripheral blood or thyroid tissue (not recorded which). This receptor was identified in an adult man with Graves' disease, either hyperthyroidism or ophthalmopathy (not recorded which). This chain uses TRBV5-1 with TRBJ1-1; perhaps TRBD1 as D (6 bases). The CDR3 DNA reads as TGCGCCAGCAGCTCCGGGACACCACTTATGAACACTGAAGCTTTCTTT. Translation: CASSSGTPLMNTEAFF.